A selection of T cell receptor beta chains follows, all from one sample in a study of blood T cell repertoires in COVID-19. Clones were read by immunoSEQ multiplex PCR, and TCRdb kept only the in-frame ones, dropping some. Seen here are roughly 30,000 clones, roughly 90% observed once, and the top ten hold approximately 2.6%. Sequencing was done on a sample of peripheral blood. The receptor source for this set is a human donor in a cohort sampled during active COVID-19. CDR3s include the opening cysteine and the closing phenylalanine or tryptophan. Fields, in order: CDR3 DNA, CDR3 protein, J gene, V gene, clone size, D gene. A D gene is named only where the DNA matches it firmly. Size values are once, few and many counts, or a class for expanded clones, and some rows have none.

TGTGCCAGCAGCTCCCCACAGGGGTGGTATGGCTACACCTTC CASSSPQGWYGYTF TRBJ1-2 TRBV5-4 NA TRBD1
TGTGCCAGCAGTGAACGGGGGGCAAGGGATGAAGCTTTCTTT CASSERGARDEAFF TRBJ1-1 TRBV2 NA NA
TGCGCCAGCAGCTCCGGACAGGCGTATGAAGCTTTCTTT CASSSGQAYEAFF TRBJ1-1 TRBV5-1 NA TRBD1
TGTGCCTGGAGTGTAGGTGGGGGGAGCTCCTACAATGAGCAGTTCTTC CAWSVGGGSSYNEQFF TRBJ2-1 TRBV30 NA NA
TGTGCCAGCAAGGTAGTAGCTCGCAATGAGCAGTTCTTC CASKVVARNEQFF TRBJ2-1 TRBV2 NA NA
TGCGCCAGCAGCCTAAACCCGGGCAATGAGCAGTTCTTC CASSLNPGNEQFF TRBJ2-1 TRBV5-1 NA NA
TGTGCCAGCAGACCTGGCGGTAGAGATACGCAGTATTTT CASRPGGRDTQYF TRBJ2-3 TRBV3-1/TRBV3-2 NA NA
TGTGCCAGCAGTTCCGATTACAAAGCTTTCTTT CASSSDYKAFF TRBJ1-1 TRBV12-3/TRBV12-4 NA NA
TGTGCCATCAATGGGGGGGATGGAAACACCATATATTTT CAINGGDGNTIYF TRBJ1-3 TRBV10-3 few NA
TGTGCCAGCAGCGAGGGACTAGCGGGGGTACGGCGGAGCGAGCAGTACTTC CASSEGLAGVRRSEQYF TRBJ2-7 TRBV9 NA TRBD2
TGTGCCACCAGTGATTCGGGGTCCCTCTCGGCCAATGAGCAGTTCTTC CATSDSGSLSANEQFF TRBJ2-1 TRBV24-1 NA NA
TGTGCCAGCAGCTTGGGTCTAGCGGGGGGCCCGGCGCAGTATTTT CASSLGLAGGPAQYF TRBJ2-3 TRBV7-9 NA TRBD2
TGTGCCAGTAGTGCCAATTTCGGGACAGTAGTCGGGGAGCTGTTTTTT CASSANFGTVVGELFF TRBJ2-2 TRBV19 once TRBD1
TGTGCCAGCAGTTACTCGAAAGTGTGGGGGACAGTGGACACAGATACGCAGTATTTT CASSYSKVWGTVDTDTQYF TRBJ2-3 TRBV6-2/TRBV6-3 NA TRBD1
TGCGCCAGCAGCCCAGGGACAGGGTCCAATGAGCAGTTCTTC CASSPGTGSNEQFF TRBJ2-1 TRBV5-1 NA TRBD1
TGCGCCAGCAGCACCGACAGGGGTTCACCCCTCCACTTT CASSTDRGSPLHF TRBJ1-6 TRBV5-1 few TRBD1
TGCAGTGCTAGTAGGGACAGGGGAGATTATAGCAATCAGCCCCAGCATTTT CSASRDRGDYSNQPQHF TRBJ1-5 TRBV20-1 NA TRBD1
TGTGCCAGCAGCAGGGGTCACCCCGGGGAGCTGTTTTTT CASSRGHPGELFF TRBJ2-2 TRBV11-3 NA NA
TGTGCCAGCAGCCTGAACAGGGGGCACTACGAGCAGTACTTC CASSLNRGHYEQYF TRBJ2-7 TRBV7-3 few TRBD1
TGTGCCAGCTGTGATACTCGCTCCCGTGTAGATACGCAGTATTTT CASCDTRSRVDTQYF TRBJ2-3 TRBV6-6 NA NA
TGTGCCAGCAGCTTCCGGGGGGGCGTGACCCAGTACTTC CASSFRGGVTQYF TRBJ2-5 TRBV7-8 NA TRBD2
TGCGCCAGCAGCTTGGCCACAGGCAGGACCACTGAAGCTTTCTTT CASSLATGRTTEAFF TRBJ1-1 TRBV5-1 NA NA
TGTGCCAGCACCTCCTTCGACACTGAAGCTTTCTTT CASTSFDTEAFF TRBJ1-1 TRBV6-5 NA NA
TGTGCCAGCAGCTTTGGAGGGACCGGGGAGCTGTTTTTT CASSFGGTGELFF TRBJ2-2 TRBV12-3/TRBV12-4 NA NA
TGTGCCACCAGCAGCATGGGGCAGGGTAGTTCACCCCTCCACTTT CATSSMGQGSSPLHF TRBJ1-6 TRBV15 NA NA
TGTGCCAGCAGCTTAGAGGGGGGGACGAACACTGAAGCTTTCTTT CASSLEGGTNTEAFF TRBJ1-1 TRBV7-3 NA NA
TGTGCCAGTAGCGTCACCGGGACAGACACAGATACGCAGTATTTT CASSVTGTDTDTQYF TRBJ2-3 TRBV19 NA TRBD1
TGTGCCAGCAGCAATAGCGGGGGGAGCACAGATACGCAGTATTTT CASSNSGGSTDTQYF TRBJ2-3 TRBV6-5 NA TRBD2
TGTGCCAGCAGCCCGGGGACTAGCGGGGCGATATACGAGCAGTACTTC CASSPGTSGAIYEQYF TRBJ2-7 TRBV5-4 NA TRBD2
TGTGCCAGCAGCTTCCCAGCGGGGGGGGTGGTCGATGAGCAGTTCTTC CASSFPAGGVVDEQFF TRBJ2-1 TRBV7-3 NA TRBD2
TGTGCCAGCAGTTACTACCAGGGGGATCAGCCCCAGCATTTT CASSYYQGDQPQHF TRBJ1-5 TRBV6-5 few TRBD1
TGTGCCAGCAGAGGGACAGGGCGGACCCAGTACTTC CASRGTGRTQYF TRBJ2-5 TRBV12-3/TRBV12-4 NA TRBD1
TGTGCCACCACTCCAGACAGGGTATTTGAAAAACTGTTTTTT CATTPDRVFEKLFF TRBJ1-4 TRBV15 NA TRBD1
TGTGCCAGCAGCGTAGGCCAGGATCAATCCTACGAGCAGTACTTC CASSVGQDQSYEQYF TRBJ2-7 TRBV9 once NA
TGTGCCAGCAGCTTAGCCCGGGGGGTCAACACTGAAGCTTTCTTT CASSLARGVNTEAFF TRBJ1-1 TRBV7-8 NA NA
TGTGCCAGCAGCTCCCCCGGCGGGGGAGGCGAGACCCAGTACTTC CASSSPGGGGETQYF TRBJ2-5 TRBV7-2 NA TRBD2
TGCGCCAGCAGTGAGGGACAGGGGTCGGCTTTCTTT CASSEGQGSAFF TRBJ1-1 TRBV10-2 NA TRBD1
TGTGCCAGTCGGGACAGCTCCTACAATGAGCAGTTCTTC CASRDSSYNEQFF TRBJ2-1 TRBV6-5 NA TRBD1
TGTGCCAGCAGTGAAAGGCCTAGCTCCTACAATGAGCAGTTCTTC CASSERPSSYNEQFF TRBJ2-1 TRBV6-1 NA NA
TGCGCCAGCAGCTTGGGGGTACGGGACATTCAGTACTTC CASSLGVRDIQYF TRBJ2-4 TRBV5-1 NA NA
TGTGCCAGCAGCCGCTACAGTGGTACTACTGAAGCTTTCTTT CASSRYSGTTEAFF TRBJ1-1 TRBV7-2 NA NA
TGTGCCAGCAGTCCAAGAGCTCTCGATGGCTACACCTTC CASSPRALDGYTF TRBJ1-2 TRBV7-9 NA NA
TGTGCCAGCAGCGTATCACAGGGTACGGGTAACATTCAGTACTTC CASSVSQGTGNIQYF TRBJ2-4 TRBV9 NA NA
TGTGCCAGTAGTATCGAGGTAAGGTCGGGCACTGAAGCTTTCTTT CASSIEVRSGTEAFF TRBJ1-1 TRBV19 NA NA
TGTGCCAGCTCAAAGACAGCCGCGGACTATGGCTACACCTTC CASSKTAADYGYTF TRBJ1-2 TRBV18 NA NA
TGTGCCAGCATAGCGGAGCTCTCCTATAATTCACCCCTCCACTTT CASIAELSYNSPLHF TRBJ1-6 TRBV2 NA NA
TGTGCCAGCAGCCTACAGGTCTCTGGGGCCAACGTCCTGACTTTC CASSLQVSGANVLTF TRBJ2-6 TRBV11-2 NA NA
TGTGCCAGCAGTCATATTCCGGGACGGGACAGGGTCAATCAGCCCCAGCATTTT CASSHIPGRDRVNQPQHF TRBJ1-5 TRBV6-6 NA TRBD1
TGTGCCAGCAGCTCCACAGGGGGCATTGGCTACACCTTC CASSSTGGIGYTF TRBJ1-2 TRBV7-8 NA TRBD1